Shown below are 14 T cell receptor beta chains from a single sample sequenced in a study of cytomegalovirus exposure and HLA in healthy donors. The PCR was carried out with 60 Vbeta primers and 13 Jbeta primers. Assay used: immunoSEQ multiplex PCR; TCRdb lists only in-frame clones, some missing. Of roughly 100,000 clones listed, 78% were seen once; the top ten hold 3% to 3.5%. The sample consisted of PBMCs. The receptors derive from a woman aged 40 to 50 in good health and CMV-seronegative.

This clone has just one count. The CDR3 DNA follows: TGTGCCATCAGTGAGATATCGGGACTAGCGGGAACTCGCAACACCGGGGAGCTGTTTTTT. Amino acids: CAISEISGLAGTRNTGELFF. V usage is TRBV10-3 and J usage is TRBJ2-2, with 13 bases fitting TRBD2. After removal of 2 bases from V and 2 bases from J, the junction contained 11 bases not matched to a gene. The CDR3 spans 20 residues. CDR1 is ENHRY and CDR2 is SYGVKD in the germline V gene.

The V gene is TRBV28, the J gene TRBJ1-2, with 9 bases aligning to TRBD1. The CDR3 extends over 15 amino acids. V shed 4 bases and J 5 bases; nucleotides not matched to a gene: 8. The V gene's germline CDR1 is MDHEN and CDR2 SYDVKM. The CDR3 sequence: CASSSYGTGPYGYTF. Written as DNA, the CDR3 is TGTGCCAGCAGTTCTTACGGGACAGGGCCTTATGGCTACACCTTC.

The rearrangement links TRBV5-1 to TRBJ2-2; 7 nucleotides align to TRBD1. CDR3 length: 15 amino acids. In germline, CDR1 is SGHRS, CDR2 YFSETQ. The V gene end was trimmed by 2 bases and the J gene end by 1 base; junction bases not matched to a gene: 2. In DNA, the CDR3 is TGCGCCAGCAGCTTACCAGGGGGGAACACCGGGGAGCTGTTTTTT. Translation: CASSLPGGNTGELFF.

This rearrangement joins TRBV5-4 to TRBJ1-4; D not certain. Germline V gene lookup returns CDR1 SGHNT and CDR2 YYREEE (reference sequence). V lost 2 bases and J 8 bases, leaving 13 bases between the germline ends. This CDR3 is 14 amino acids long. In DNA form, the CDR3 reads TGTGCCAGCAGCTTAGGTGGCCTGGAGGAAAAACTGTTTTTT. This sequence encodes CASSLGGLEEKLFF. The full variable domain, completed using reference TRBV5-4 and TRBJ1-4, is ETGVTQSPTHLIKTRGQQVTLRCSSQSGHNTVSWYQQALGQGPQFIFQYYREEENGRGNFPPRFSGLQFPNYSSELNVNALELDDSALYLCASSLGGLEEKLFFGSGTQLSVL.

V usage is TRBV15 and J usage is TRBJ2-5; a possible D gene is TRBD1 (6 bases). Germline V lookup: CDR1 LNHNV, CDR2 YYDKDF (reference sequence). The CDR3 has 16 amino acids. Trimming left V 3 bases short and J 3 bases short, with 17 bases between. CDR3 sequence (DNA): TGTGCCACCAGCAGGAAGAGGGGGTCAGGAGAAGAGACCCAGTACTTC. Protein: CATSRKRGSGEETQYF.

CDR3 protein: CASSTSGTNNEQFF. The CDR3 coding sequence is TGTGCCAGCAGTACTAGCGGTACTAACAATGAGCAGTTCTTC. The chain employs TRBV6-4 and TRBJ2-1; 8 nucleotides line up with TRBD2. The CDR3 loop spans 14 amino acids. Germline CDR1 reads MRHNA; CDR2 reads SNTAGT. V dropped 5 bases and J dropped 5; count of bases not matched to a gene: 5.

The chain uses TRBV7-2 and TRBJ2-5, with D unclear. V was trimmed by 3 bases and J by 1 base, leaving 9 bases between them. Germline values: CDR1 SGHTA, CDR2 FQGNSA. The CDR3 has 14 amino acids. CDR3 DNA sequence: TGTGCCAGCAGCTTCGACATACTCCAAGAGACCCAGTACTTC. This sequence encodes CASSFDILQETQYF.

This sequence joins TRBV27 and TRBJ2-5, with 8 nucleotides matching TRBD2. Trimming removed 2 bases from V and 11 bases from J; junction bases left unmatched: 10. CDR3 size: 14 residues. Germline CDR1 is MNHEY and CDR2 is SMNVEV (reference sequence). The CDR3 DNA reads as TGTGCCAGCAGTTTAACGGGAGGGCAAGGTGTGCAGTACTTC. Its protein is CASSLTGGQGVQYF.

The chain couples TRBV4-3 to TRBJ2-1; D is unclear. Germline V lookup: CDR1 LGHNA, CDR2 YSLEER. CDR3 length: 13 residues. The ends were cut back, 0 bases at V and 9 bases at J, with 9 bases in the middle. This CDR3 is CASSQELPSEQFF. CDR3 DNA sequence: TGCGCCAGCAGCCAAGAACTTCCGAGTGAGCAGTTCTTC.

V and J are TRBV7-2 and TRBJ2-2, with 7 bases lining up with TRBD2. The ends lost 5 bases at V and 3 bases at J; junction bases unmatched: 6. Germline loops: CDR1 SGHTA, CDR2 FQGNSA. This CDR3 has 15 amino acids. CDR3 nucleotides: TGTGCCAGCAGCCGTACGACTAGCTACACCGGGGAGCTGTTTTTT. It translates to CASSRTTSYTGELFF.

Note on this clone: This same CDR3 is encoded by further DNA sequences in the sample. V usage is TRBV28 and J usage is TRBJ2-6, with D perhaps matching TRBD1 (5 bases). Trimming removed 9 bases from V and 1 base from J, with 13 bases in between. The CDR3 runs to 15 residues. Germline V gives CDR1 MDHEN, CDR2 SYDVKM. The CDR3 DNA reads TGTGCCAGTAGCCTCACAGGTTCTGGGGCCAACGTCCTGACTTTC. Translation gives CASSLTGSGANVLTF.

The chain joins TRBV5-4 to TRBJ2-6; 8 positions match TRBD1. Germline V gene data show CDR1 as SGHNT and CDR2 as YYREEE (reference sequence). V shed 0 bases, J shed 4 bases, and the junction held 12 bases outside the gene matches. The CDR3 is 19 amino acids. This CDR3 reads CASSLAPGQGREGANVLTF. The CDR3 DNA sequence: TGTGCCAGCAGCTTGGCTCCCGGACAGGGAAGAGAGGGGGCCAACGTCCTGACTTTC.

The rearrangement joins TRBV5-1 to TRBJ1-1; 8 nucleotides align to TRBD1. Germline V gene data show CDR1 as SGHRS and CDR2 as YFSETQ. The CDR3 extends over 14 amino acids. The ends lost 3 bases at V and 4 bases at J; junction bases unmatched: 5. CDR3 loop: CASSSNQGATEAFF. In nucleotides, the CDR3 is TGCGCCAGCAGCTCAAATCAGGGGGCCACTGAAGCTTTCTTT.

V gene TRBV28 combines with J gene TRBJ2-2, with D perhaps TRBD1 (5 bases). Germline V gene data show CDR1 as MDHEN and CDR2 as SYDVKM. V lost 7 bases, J lost 0 bases, and 12 bases lay in between. The CDR3 consists of 15 residues. As DNA, the CDR3 is TGTGCCAGCACTATGGCAGGGTCGAACACCGGGGAGCTGTTTTTT. Translation: CASTMAGSNTGELFF.